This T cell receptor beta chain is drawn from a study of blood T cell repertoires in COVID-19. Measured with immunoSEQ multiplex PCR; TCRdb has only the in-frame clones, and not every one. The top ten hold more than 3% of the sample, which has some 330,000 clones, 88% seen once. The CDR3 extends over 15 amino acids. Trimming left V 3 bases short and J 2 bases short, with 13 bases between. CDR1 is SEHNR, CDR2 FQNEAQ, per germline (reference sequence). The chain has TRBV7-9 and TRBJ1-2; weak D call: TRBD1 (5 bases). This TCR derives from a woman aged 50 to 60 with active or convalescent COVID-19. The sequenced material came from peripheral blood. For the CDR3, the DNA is TGTGCCAGCAGCTTCCCCCGACAGCGAAACTATGGCTACACCTTC. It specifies CASSFPRQRNYGYTF. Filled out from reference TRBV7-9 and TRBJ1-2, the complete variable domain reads DTGVSQNPRHKITKRGQNVTFRCDPISEHNRLYWYRQTLGQGPEFLTYFQNEAQLEKSRLLSDRFSAERPKGSFSTLEIQRTEQGDSAMYLCASSFPRQRNYGYTFGSGTRLTVV.